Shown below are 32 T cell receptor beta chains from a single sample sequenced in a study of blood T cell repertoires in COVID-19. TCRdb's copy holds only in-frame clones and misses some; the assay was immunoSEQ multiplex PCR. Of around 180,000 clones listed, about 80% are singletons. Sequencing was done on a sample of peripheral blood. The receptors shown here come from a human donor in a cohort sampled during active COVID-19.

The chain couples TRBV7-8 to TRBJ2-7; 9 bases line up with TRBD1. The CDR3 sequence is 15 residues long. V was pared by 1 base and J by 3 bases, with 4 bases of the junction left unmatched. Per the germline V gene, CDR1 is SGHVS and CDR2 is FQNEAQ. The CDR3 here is CASSLVVGQGYEQYF. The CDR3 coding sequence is TGTGCCAGCAGCTTAGTAGTGGGACAGGGCTACGAGCAGTACTTC.

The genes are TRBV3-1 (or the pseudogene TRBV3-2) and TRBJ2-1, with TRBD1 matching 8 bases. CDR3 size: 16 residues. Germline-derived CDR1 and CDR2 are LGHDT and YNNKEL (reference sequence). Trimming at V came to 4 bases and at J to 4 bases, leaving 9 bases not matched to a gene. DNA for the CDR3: TGTGCCAGCAGCCCCGAGACAGGGGCGGTATACAATGAGCAGTTCTTC. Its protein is CASSPETGAVYNEQFF.

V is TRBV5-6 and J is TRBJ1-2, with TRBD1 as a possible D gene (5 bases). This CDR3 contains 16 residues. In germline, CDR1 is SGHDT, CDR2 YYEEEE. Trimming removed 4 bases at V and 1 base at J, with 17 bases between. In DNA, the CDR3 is TGTGCCAGCAGCCCTGGTAGGAGGGGCCTTAACTATGGCTACACCTTC. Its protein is CASSPGRRGLNYGYTF.

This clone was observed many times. CDR3 residues: CAISGGHGYTF. The DNA for the CDR3 is TGTGCCATCAGTGGGGGGCACGGCTACACCTTC. The chain links TRBV10-3 to TRBJ1-2; D is possibly TRBD1 (6 bases). This CDR3 has 11 amino acids. Trimming cost V 4 bases and J 8 bases, with 8 bases left between them. In germline, CDR1 is ENHRY, CDR2 SYGVKD.

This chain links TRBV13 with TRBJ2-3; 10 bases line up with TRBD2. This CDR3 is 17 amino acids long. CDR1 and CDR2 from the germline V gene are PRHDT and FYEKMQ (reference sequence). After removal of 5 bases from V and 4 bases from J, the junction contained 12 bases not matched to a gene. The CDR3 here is CASSGGEEAGGADTQYF. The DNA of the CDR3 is TGTGCCAGCAGCGGCGGTGAAGAAGCGGGGGGGGCAGATACGCAGTATTTT.

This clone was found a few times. This CDR3 reads CASSYSTGSGNTIYF. CDR3 sequence (DNA): TGTGCCAGCAGTTACTCGACGGGCTCTGGAAACACCATATATTTT. This chain links TRBV6-5 with TRBJ1-3; D unresolved. Germline loops: CDR1 MNHEY, CDR2 SVGAGI. V was clipped by 0 bases and J by 0 bases, with 6 bases between them. The CDR3 consists of 15 residues.

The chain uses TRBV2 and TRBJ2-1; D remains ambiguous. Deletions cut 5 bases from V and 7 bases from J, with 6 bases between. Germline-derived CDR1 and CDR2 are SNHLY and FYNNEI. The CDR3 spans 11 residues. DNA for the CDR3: TGTGCCAGCAGTCCGACAAATGAGCAGTTCTTC. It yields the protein CASSPTNEQFF.

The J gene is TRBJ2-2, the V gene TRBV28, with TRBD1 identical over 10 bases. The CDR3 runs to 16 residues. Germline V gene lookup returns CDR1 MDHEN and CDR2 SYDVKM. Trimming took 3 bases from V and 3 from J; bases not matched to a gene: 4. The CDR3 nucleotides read TGTGCCAGCAGTTTCCCCGGGACAGGGGACACCGGGGAGCTGTTTTTT. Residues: CASSFPGTGDTGELFF. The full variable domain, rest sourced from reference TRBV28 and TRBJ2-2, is DVKVTQSSRYLVKRTGEKVFLECVQDMDHENMFWYRQDPGLGLRLIYFSYDVKMKEKGDIPEGYSVSREKKERFSLILESASTNQTSMYLCASSFPGTGDTGELFFGEGSRLTVL.

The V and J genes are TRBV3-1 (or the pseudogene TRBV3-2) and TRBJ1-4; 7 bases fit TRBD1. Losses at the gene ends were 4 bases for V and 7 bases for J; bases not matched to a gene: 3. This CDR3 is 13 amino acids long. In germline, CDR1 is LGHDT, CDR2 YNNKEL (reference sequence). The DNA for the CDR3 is TGTGCCAGCAGCCTACAGGGGTTTGAAAAACTGTTTTTT. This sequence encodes CASSLQGFEKLFF.

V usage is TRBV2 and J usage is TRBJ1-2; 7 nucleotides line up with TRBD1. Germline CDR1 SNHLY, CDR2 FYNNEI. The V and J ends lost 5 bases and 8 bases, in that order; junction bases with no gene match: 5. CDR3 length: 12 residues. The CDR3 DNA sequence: TGTGCCAGCAGTAAGACAGGGCGCGGCTACACCTTC. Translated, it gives CASSKTGRGYTF. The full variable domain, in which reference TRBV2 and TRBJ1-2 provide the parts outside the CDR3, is EPEVTQTPSHQVTQMGQEVILRCVPISNHLYFYWYRQILGQKVEFLVSFYNNEISEKSEIFDDQFSVERPDGSNFTLKIRSTKLEDSAMYFCASSKTGRGYTFGSGTRLTVV.

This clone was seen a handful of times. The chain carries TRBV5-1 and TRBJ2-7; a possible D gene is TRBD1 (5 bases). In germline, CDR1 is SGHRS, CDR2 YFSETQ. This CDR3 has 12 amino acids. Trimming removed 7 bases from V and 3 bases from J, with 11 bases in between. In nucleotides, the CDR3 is TGCGCCAGCCAGGGTGTCAACTACGAGCAGTACTTC. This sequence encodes CASQGVNYEQYF.

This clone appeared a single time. The DNA of the CDR3 is TGCGCCAGCAGCCCTCAGGGGACCGGGGGGGCCTACGAGCAGTACTTC. Its translation is CASSPQGTGGAYEQYF. The chain couples TRBV5-1 to TRBJ2-7; 8 nucleotides align to TRBD2. In germline, CDR1 is SGHRS, CDR2 YFSETQ. This CDR3 contains 16 residues. V dropped 4 bases and J dropped 2; count of bases not matched to a gene: 11. Looking up the rest from reference TRBV5-1 and TRBJ2-7 gives the full variable domain: KAGVTQTPRYLIKTRGQQVTLSCSPISGHRSVSWYQQTPGQGLQFLFEYFSETQRNKGNFPGRFSGRQFSNSRSEMNVSTLELGDSALYLCASSPQGTGGAYEQYFGPGTRLTVT.

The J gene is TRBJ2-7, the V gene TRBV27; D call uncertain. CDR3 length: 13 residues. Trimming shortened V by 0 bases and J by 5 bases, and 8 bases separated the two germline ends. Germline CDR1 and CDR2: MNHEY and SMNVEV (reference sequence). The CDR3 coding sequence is TGTGCCAGCAGTTTATCGAGCTACCACGAGCAGTACTTC. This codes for CASSLSSYHEQYF.

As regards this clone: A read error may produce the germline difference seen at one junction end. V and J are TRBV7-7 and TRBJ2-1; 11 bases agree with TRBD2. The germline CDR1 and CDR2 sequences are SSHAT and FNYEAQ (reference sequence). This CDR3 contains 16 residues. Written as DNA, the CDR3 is TGTGCTAGCACCAAAGATGTAGCGGGAGGGAGGAATGAGCAGTTCTTC. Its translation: CASTKDVAGGRNEQFF. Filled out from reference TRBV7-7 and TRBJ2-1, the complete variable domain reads GAGVSQSPRYKVTKRGQDVTLRCDPISSHATLYWYQQALGQGPEFLTYFNYEAQPDKSGLPSDRFSAERPEGSISTLTIQRTEQRDSAMYRCASTKDVAGGRNEQFFGPGTRLTVL.

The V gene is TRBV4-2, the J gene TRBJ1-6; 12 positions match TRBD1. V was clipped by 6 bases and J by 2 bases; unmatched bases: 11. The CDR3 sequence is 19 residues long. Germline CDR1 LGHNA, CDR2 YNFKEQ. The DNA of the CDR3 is TGTGCCAGCAGGTTAGCCGGGACAGGGGGCGTCGCCTATAATTCACCCCTCCACTTT. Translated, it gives CASRLAGTGGVAYNSPLHF.

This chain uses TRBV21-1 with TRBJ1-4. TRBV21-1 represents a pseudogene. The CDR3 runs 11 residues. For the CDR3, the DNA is TGTGCCAGCTCGAGTTGGGAAAAACTGTTTTTT. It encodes CASSSWEKLFF.

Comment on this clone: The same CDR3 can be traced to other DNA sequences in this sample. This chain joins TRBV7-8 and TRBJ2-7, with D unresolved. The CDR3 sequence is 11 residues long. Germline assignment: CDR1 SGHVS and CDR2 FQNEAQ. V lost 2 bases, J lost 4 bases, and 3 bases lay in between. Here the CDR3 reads CASSLSYEQYF. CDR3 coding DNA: TGTGCCAGCAGCTTATCTTACGAGCAGTACTTC.

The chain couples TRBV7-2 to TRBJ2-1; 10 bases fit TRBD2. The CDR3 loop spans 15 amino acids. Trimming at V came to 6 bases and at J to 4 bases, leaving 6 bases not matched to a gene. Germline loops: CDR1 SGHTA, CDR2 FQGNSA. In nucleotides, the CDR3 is TGTGCCAGCAGAACCGGGACTAGCGCTTACAATGAGCAGTTCTTC. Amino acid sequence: CASRTGTSAYNEQFF.

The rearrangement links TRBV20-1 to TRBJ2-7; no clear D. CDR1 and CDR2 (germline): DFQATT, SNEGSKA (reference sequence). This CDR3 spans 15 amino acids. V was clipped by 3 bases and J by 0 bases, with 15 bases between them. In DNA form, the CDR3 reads TGCAGTGCTAGTTCCGCGGATAAACTCTCCTACGAGCAGTACTTC. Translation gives CSASSADKLSYEQYF.

The CDR3 nucleotides are TGTGCCAGCAGCCAACCGACAGGGGTCTCTGGAAACACCATATATTTT. Translation: CASSQPTGVSGNTIYF. The chain links TRBV3-1 (or the pseudogene TRBV3-2) to TRBJ1-3; 8 nucleotides agree with TRBD1. The V segment lost 2 bases and the J segment 0 bases; nucleotides outside the gene matches: 3. CDR1 LGHDT and CDR2 YNNKEL come from the germline V gene (reference sequence). The CDR3 sequence is 16 residues long.

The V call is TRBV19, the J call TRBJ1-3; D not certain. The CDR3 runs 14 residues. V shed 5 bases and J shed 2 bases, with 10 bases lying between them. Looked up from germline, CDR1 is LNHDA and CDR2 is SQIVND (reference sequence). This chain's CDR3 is CASSAGRPGNTIYF. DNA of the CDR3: TGTGCCAGTAGTGCGGGTCGGCCTGGAAACACCATATATTTT.

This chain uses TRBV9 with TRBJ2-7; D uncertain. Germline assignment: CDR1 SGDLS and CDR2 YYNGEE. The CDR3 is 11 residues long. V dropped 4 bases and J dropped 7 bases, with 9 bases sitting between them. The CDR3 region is CASSPGWEQYF. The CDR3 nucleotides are TGTGCCAGCAGCCCCGGGTGGGAGCAGTACTTC.

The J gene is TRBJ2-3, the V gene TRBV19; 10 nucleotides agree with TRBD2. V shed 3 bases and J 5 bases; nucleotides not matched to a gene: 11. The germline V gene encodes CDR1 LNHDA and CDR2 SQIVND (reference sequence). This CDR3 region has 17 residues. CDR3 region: CASSMGSGLAGEDTQYF. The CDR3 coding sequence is TGTGCCAGTAGTATGGGCTCGGGGCTAGCGGGGGAAGATACGCAGTATTTT.

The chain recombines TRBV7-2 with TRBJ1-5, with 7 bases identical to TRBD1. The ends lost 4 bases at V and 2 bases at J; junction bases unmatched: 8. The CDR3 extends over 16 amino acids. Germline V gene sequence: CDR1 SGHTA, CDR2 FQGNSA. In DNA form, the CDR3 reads TGTGCCAGCAGCTCATATTCAACAGGGGGCAATCAGCCCCAGCATTTT. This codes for CASSSYSTGGNQPQHF.

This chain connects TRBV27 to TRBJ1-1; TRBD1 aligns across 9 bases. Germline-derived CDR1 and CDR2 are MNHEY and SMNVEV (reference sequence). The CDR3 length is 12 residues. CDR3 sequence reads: CVKQGANTEAFF. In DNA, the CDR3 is TGTGTCAAACAGGGGGCAAACACTGAAGCTTTCTTT.

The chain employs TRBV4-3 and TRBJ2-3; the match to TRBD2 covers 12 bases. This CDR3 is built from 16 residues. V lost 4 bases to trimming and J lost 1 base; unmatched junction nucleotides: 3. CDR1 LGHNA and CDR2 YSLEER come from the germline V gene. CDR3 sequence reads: CASSRRLAGGTDTQYF. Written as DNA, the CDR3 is TGCGCCAGCAGCCGCAGACTAGCGGGGGGCACAGATACGCAGTATTTT.

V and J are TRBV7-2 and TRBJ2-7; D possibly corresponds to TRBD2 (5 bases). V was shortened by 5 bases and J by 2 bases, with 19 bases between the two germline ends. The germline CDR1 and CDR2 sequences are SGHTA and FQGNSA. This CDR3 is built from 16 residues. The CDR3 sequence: CASSGGRHHGAYEQYF. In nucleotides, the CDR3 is TGTGCCAGCAGCGGCGGAAGACACCACGGGGCCTACGAGCAGTACTTC.

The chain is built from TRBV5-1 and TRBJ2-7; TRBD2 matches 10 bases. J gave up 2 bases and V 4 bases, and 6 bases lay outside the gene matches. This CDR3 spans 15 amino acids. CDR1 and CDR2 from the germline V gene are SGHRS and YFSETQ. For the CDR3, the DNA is TGCGCCAGCAGCCTGACCACTAGCGGGGCCTACGAGCAGTACTTC. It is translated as CASSLTTSGAYEQYF. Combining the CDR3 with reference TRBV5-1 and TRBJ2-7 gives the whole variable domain KAGVTQTPRYLIKTRGQQVTLSCSPISGHRSVSWYQQTPGQGLQFLFEYFSETQRNKGNFPGRFSGRQFSNSRSEMNVSTLELGDSALYLCASSLTTSGAYEQYFGPGTRLTVT.

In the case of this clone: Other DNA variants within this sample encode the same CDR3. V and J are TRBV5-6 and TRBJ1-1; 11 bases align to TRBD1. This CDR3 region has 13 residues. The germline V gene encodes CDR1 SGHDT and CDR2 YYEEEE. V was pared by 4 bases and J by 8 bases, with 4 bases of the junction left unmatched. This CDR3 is CASSLGQGAEAFF. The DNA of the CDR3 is TGTGCCAGCAGCCTAGGACAGGGGGCCGAAGCTTTCTTT.

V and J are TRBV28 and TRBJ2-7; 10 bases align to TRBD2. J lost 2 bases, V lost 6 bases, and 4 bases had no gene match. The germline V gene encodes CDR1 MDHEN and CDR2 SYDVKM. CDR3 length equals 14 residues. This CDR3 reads CASRGLAGAYEQYF. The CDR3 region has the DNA TGTGCCAGCAGAGGGCTAGCGGGAGCCTACGAGCAGTACTTC. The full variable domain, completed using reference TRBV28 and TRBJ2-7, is DVKVTQSSRYLVKRTGEKVFLECVQDMDHENMFWYRQDPGLGLRLIYFSYDVKMKEKGDIPEGYSVSREKKERFSLILESASTNQTSMYLCASRGLAGAYEQYFGPGTRLTVT.

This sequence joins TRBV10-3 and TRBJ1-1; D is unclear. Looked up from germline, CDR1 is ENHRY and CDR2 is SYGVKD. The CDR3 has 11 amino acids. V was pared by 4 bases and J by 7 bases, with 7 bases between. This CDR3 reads CAISAEGEAFF. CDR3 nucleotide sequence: TGTGCCATCAGTGCAGAGGGTGAAGCTTTCTTT.

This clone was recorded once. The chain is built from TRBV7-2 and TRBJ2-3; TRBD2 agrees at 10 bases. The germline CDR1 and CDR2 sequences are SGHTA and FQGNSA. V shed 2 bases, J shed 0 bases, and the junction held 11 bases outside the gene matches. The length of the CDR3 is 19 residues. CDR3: CASSLRLAGAYGSTDTQYF. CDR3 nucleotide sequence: TGTGCCAGCAGCTTAAGGCTAGCGGGAGCCTATGGGAGCACAGATACGCAGTATTTT. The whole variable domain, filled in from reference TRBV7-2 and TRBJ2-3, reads GAGVSQSPSNKVTEKGKDVELRCDPISGHTALYWYRQSLGQGLEFLIYFQGNSAPDKSGLPSDRFSAERTGGSVSTLTIQRTQQEDSAVYLCASSLRLAGAYGSTDTQYFGPGTRLTVL.